These 18 T cell receptor beta chains were all obtained from the same sample, sequenced in a study of T cell changes during pregnancy in multiple sclerosis. Assay used: immunoSEQ multiplex PCR; TCRdb lists only in-frame clones, some missing. The repertoire consists of approximately 10,000 clones, with 65% to 85% occurring once and the leading ten covering 15% to 20%. The specimen comprised CD8+ T cells from peripheral blood mononuclear cells, sampled in the third trimester of pregnancy. The receptor set was obtained from a female donor in good health, enrolled as a control in a pregnancy study.

For this clone: An end of the junction does not agree with germline; a read error may underlie this. The chain couples TRBV6-4 to TRBJ2-3; 9 bases fit TRBD2. Germline CDR1 reads MRHNA; CDR2 reads SNTAGT. The CDR3 is made up of 15 amino acids. As DNA, the CDR3 is TGTGCCAGCAGTGACTTGGGAGAGGCTAGCGGGACGCGGTATTTT. It translates to CASSDLGEASGTRYF.

The chain is built from TRBV2 and TRBJ2-7, with a tentative D call TRBD1 (8 bases). With 9 bases removed from V and 2 bases from J, the gap between germline ends came to 11 bases. CDR1 is SNHLY, CDR2 FYNNEI, per germline. This CDR3 is 12 amino acids long. The CDR3 DNA reads TGTGCCAGTACAGGGGGGGCCTACGAGCAGTACTTC. Translation gives CASTGGAYEQYF.

This chain links TRBV6-4 with TRBJ2-7; 8 bases match TRBD1. The germline CDR1 and CDR2 sequences are MRHNA and SNTAGT. This CDR3 is 15 amino acids long. The V segment lost 5 bases and the J segment 2 bases; nucleotides outside the gene matches: 8. CDR3 in DNA: TGTGCCAGCAGTCCACAGGGGGGCACCACCTACGAGCAGTACTTC. Encoded protein: CASSPQGGTTYEQYF.

The genes are TRBV10-3 and TRBJ2-6; 10 nucleotides agree with TRBD2. CDR1 is ENHRY, CDR2 SYGVKD, per germline. This CDR3 comprises 15 residues. V shed 11 bases and J 4 bases; nucleotides not matched to a gene: 8. The CDR3 region has the DNA TGTGCCGTCGGACTAGCGGAAGGCGGGGCCAACGTCCTGACTTTC. As protein: CAVGLAEGGANVLTF.

The chain combines TRBV6-4 with TRBJ2-2, with a tentative D call TRBD2 (5 bases). This CDR3 contains 13 residues. V lost 6 bases, J lost 5 bases, and 10 bases lay in between. Germline V lookup: CDR1 MRHNA, CDR2 SNTAGT. CDR3 sequence reads: CASSPGETGELFF. The CDR3 DNA sequence: TGTGCCAGCAGCCCCGGGGAAACCGGGGAGCTGTTTTTT.

The V gene is TRBV7-9, the J gene TRBJ1-1; a possible D gene is TRBD1 (5 bases). CDR1 is SEHNR, CDR2 FQNEAQ, per germline (reference sequence). The CDR3 is made up of 14 amino acids. Trimming stripped 3 bases from V and 1 base from J, with 9 bases between. As DNA, the CDR3 is TGTGCCAGCAGCTTGGGGGGACGGAACACTGAAGCTTTCTTT. Translated, it gives CASSLGGRNTEAFF.

This chain connects TRBV6-5 to TRBJ2-7; 9 nucleotides agree with TRBD1. The V gene's germline CDR1 is MNHEY and CDR2 SVGAGI. The CDR3 is 13 residues long. Trimming took 6 bases from V and 2 from J; bases not matched to a gene: 2. For the CDR3, the DNA is TGTGCCAGCAGGGGGGACAGGGCCTACGAGCAGTACTTC. It encodes CASRGDRAYEQYF.

V usage is TRBV7-3 and J usage is TRBJ2-5; 7 nucleotides agree with TRBD2. V dropped 2 bases and J dropped 9; count of bases not matched to a gene: 6. The V gene's germline CDR1 is SGHTA and CDR2 FQGTGA. The CDR3 is 13 amino acids. The CDR3: CASSLVSGGAQYF. Written as DNA, the CDR3 is TGTGCCAGCAGCTTAGTTAGTGGGGGGGCCCAGTACTTC.

This CDR3 reads CASSASGGESGANVLTF. DNA for the CDR3: TGCGCCAGCAGCGCCAGCGGGGGGGAATCTGGGGCCAACGTCCTGACTTTC. This chain joins TRBV4-3 and TRBJ2-6; TRBD2 agrees at 10 bases. The CDR3 is 17 amino acids. The germline gives CDR1 LGHNA, CDR2 YSLEER. V was pared by 5 bases and J by 1 base, with 5 bases of the junction left unmatched.

The chain has TRBV27 and TRBJ2-7; D possibly corresponds to TRBD1 (6 bases). Germline values: CDR1 MNHEY, CDR2 SMNVEV (reference sequence). The length of the CDR3 is 12 residues. V dropped 5 bases and J dropped 6 bases, with 11 bases sitting between them. The CDR3 region is CASSTQGGEQYF. As DNA, the CDR3 is TGTGCCAGCAGTACACAGGGTGGCGAGCAGTACTTC.

This chain joins TRBV6-4 and TRBJ2-1; TRBD1 matches at 12 bases. The CDR3 runs to 16 residues. V was pared by 0 bases and J by 8 bases, with 5 bases of the junction left unmatched. Looked up from germline, CDR1 is MRHNA and CDR2 is SNTAGT. CDR3 sequence reads: CASSDSKGQGADEQFF. The CDR3 nucleotides are TGTGCCAGCAGTGACTCGAAGGGACAGGGGGCCGATGAGCAGTTCTTC.

In its sample, this clone is large. The CDR3 loop is CASSYSEGPREQFF. The CDR3 DNA is TGTGCCAGCAGTTACTCGGAGGGACCCCGTGAGCAGTTCTTC. The chain recombines TRBV6-6 with TRBJ2-1; a weak D match, TRBD2 (6 bases). The CDR3 extends over 14 amino acids. Trimming took 0 bases from V and 9 from J, leaving 12 bases between them. Germline V gene data show CDR1 as MNHNY and CDR2 as SVGAGI (reference sequence).

This chain links TRBV6-4 with TRBJ2-3, with 11 bases aligning to TRBD2. Germline V gives CDR1 MRHNA, CDR2 SNTAGT. With 6 bases clipped from V and 5 bases from J, the junction kept 1 base outside the gene matches. The CDR3 length is 13 residues. The CDR3 nucleotides are TGTGCCAGCAGACTAGCGGGAGAAGATACGCAGTATTTT. Translated, it gives CASRLAGEDTQYF.

V and J are TRBV27 and TRBJ2-5; no firm D call. This CDR3 is 11 amino acids long. Germline loops: CDR1 MNHEY, CDR2 SMNVEV (reference sequence). The V gene lost 10 bases and the J gene lost 1 base, with 7 bases spanning the gap. The CDR3 loop is CATFSQETQYF. The DNA for the CDR3 is TGTGCCACCTTTTCCCAAGAGACCCAGTACTTC.

V is TRBV19 and J is TRBJ1-1; D is ambiguous. The CDR3 has 13 residues. Trimming removed 10 bases at V and 1 base at J, with 13 bases between. Germline CDR1 LNHDA, CDR2 SQIVND (reference sequence). The chain's CDR3 is CATVVAPNTEAFF. CDR3 sequence (DNA): TGTGCCACCGTAGTCGCGCCGAACACTGAAGCTTTCTTT.

The genes are TRBV28 and TRBJ2-1; 7 positions match TRBD1. CDR3 length: 15 amino acids. V dropped 3 bases and J dropped 6; count of bases not matched to a gene: 8. Germline loops: CDR1 MDHEN, CDR2 SYDVKM. The DNA for the CDR3 is TGTGCCAGCAGTTTGGGACAGTCCACGGCCAATGAGCAGTTCTTC. Its protein is CASSLGQSTANEQFF.

This clone is deemed medium-sized. The chain recombines TRBV27 with TRBJ1-1, with 9 bases aligning to TRBD1. Per germline, CDR1 MNHEY and CDR2 SMNVEV (reference sequence). CDR3 length: 13 amino acids. J lost 5 bases, V lost 7 bases, and 5 bases had no gene match. The CDR3 DNA follows: TGTGCCAGCACGACAGGGGGGCGAACTGAAGCTTTCTTT. Translating gives CASTTGGRTEAFF.

This clone ranks as medium-sized. V usage is TRBV13 and J usage is TRBJ1-2; TRBD1 matches 9 bases. The CDR3 runs 16 residues. J lost 6 bases, V lost 4 bases, and 12 bases had no gene match. CDR1 is PRHDT, CDR2 FYEKMQ, per germline (reference sequence). CDR3 amino acids: CASSSGTGIDRHGYTF. The CDR3 coding sequence is TGTGCCAGCAGCTCGGGGACAGGGATAGATAGACATGGCTACACCTTC.